A selection of T cell receptor beta chains follows, all from one sample in a study of cytomegalovirus exposure and HLA in healthy donors. Measured with immunoSEQ multiplex PCR; TCRdb has only the in-frame clones, and not every one. The top ten hold approximately 11% of the sample, which has 100,000 to 150,000 clones, around 82% seen once. The sequenced material came from PBMCs. These receptors were collected from a male donor in good health and CMV-seropositive. Each CDR3 is given with its conserved first and last residue. The D gene is left open where the match is weak. The size entry is marked missing in some rows and otherwise reads once, few, many or a size class.

D gene: .; J gene: TRBJ2-2; V gene: TRBV7-8; clone size: few; CDR3 DNA: TGTGCCAGCAGCTTAGAGGCGGATAGGGAGCTGTTTTTT; CDR3 protein: CASSLEADRELFF
D gene: .; J gene: TRBJ1-1; V gene: TRBV6-5; clone size: .; CDR3 DNA: TGTGCCAGCAGTTACTCCGCTTCAGGCACTGAAGCTTTCTTT; CDR3 protein: CASSYSASGTEAFF
D gene: .; J gene: TRBJ2-6; V gene: TRBV7-2; clone size: .; CDR3 DNA: TGTGCCAGCAGAATACAGGTGGAGGGGGCCAACGTCCTGACTTTC; CDR3 protein: CASRIQVEGANVLTF
D gene: .; J gene: TRBJ2-2; V gene: TRBV5-3; clone size: .; CDR3 DNA: TGTGCCAGAAGCTTAAAGACCTTTAGCGACGGGGAGCTGTTTTTT; CDR3 protein: CARSLKTFSDGELFF
D gene: TRBD1; J gene: TRBJ1-1; V gene: TRBV28; clone size: .; CDR3 DNA: TGTGCCAGCAGTTATGCAGGACAGGGAGTTGAAGCTTTCTTT; CDR3 protein: CASSYAGQGVEAFF
D gene: TRBD2; J gene: TRBJ2-1; V gene: TRBV30; clone size: .; CDR3 DNA: TGTGCCTGGGAACGGACTAGGAACAATGAGCAGTTCTTC; CDR3 protein: CAWERTRNNEQFF
D gene: TRBD2; J gene: TRBJ2-1; V gene: TRBV7-2; clone size: .; CDR3 DNA: TGTGCCAGCAGCCCTTCAGCGGGAGGCATCCTTTACAATGAGCAGTTCTTC; CDR3 protein: CASSPSAGGILYNEQFF
D gene: TRBD1; J gene: TRBJ2-5; V gene: TRBV11-2; clone size: few; CDR3 DNA: TGTGCCAGCAGCTCCGGGACAGGGGTATTGGAGACCCAGTACTTC; CDR3 protein: CASSSGTGVLETQYF
D gene: TRBD2; J gene: TRBJ2-7; V gene: TRBV5-1; clone size: .; CDR3 DNA: TGCGCCAGCAGAGAACGGACCGTCGGGGCTAGCGGGAGGGCGATGGACGAGCAGTACTTC; CDR3 protein: CASRERTVGASGRAMDEQYF
D gene: .; J gene: TRBJ1-3; V gene: TRBV9; clone size: .; CDR3 DNA: TGTGCCAGCAGCGCAAAACTCTGGACAGCGAGCTCTGGAAACACCATATATTTT; CDR3 protein: CASSAKLWTASSGNTIYF
D gene: TRBD2; J gene: TRBJ2-2; V gene: TRBV7-2; clone size: .; CDR3 DNA: TGTGCCAGCAGCTTAGGACTAGCGGTTTACACCGGGGAGCTGTTTTTT; CDR3 protein: CASSLGLAVYTGELFF
D gene: .; J gene: TRBJ1-2; V gene: TRBV5-1; clone size: once; CDR3 DNA: TGCGCCAGCGCGGCGGGGTCCGGCTACACCTTC; CDR3 protein: CASAAGSGYTF
D gene: TRBD1; J gene: TRBJ1-4; V gene: TRBV28; clone size: .; CDR3 DNA: TGTGCCAGCAGAGCCGATCCCGGGACAGGGGATGAAAAACTGTTTTTT; CDR3 protein: CASRADPGTGDEKLFF
D gene: TRBD2; J gene: TRBJ2-1; V gene: TRBV5-8; clone size: .; CDR3 DNA: TGTGCCAGCAGCTCACCGCGGGGGGCGCTGAACAATGAGCAGTTCTTC; CDR3 protein: CASSSPRGALNNEQFF
D gene: TRBD1; J gene: TRBJ1-6; V gene: TRBV7-9; clone size: .; CDR3 DNA: TGTGCCAGCAGCTCACAGGGGGCAAACTATAATTCACCCCTCCACTTT; CDR3 protein: CASSSQGANYNSPLHF
D gene: .; J gene: TRBJ2-2; V gene: TRBV7-2; clone size: .; CDR3 DNA: TGTGCCAGCAGCATAAGGACAGTGGCCGGGGAGCTGTTTTTT; CDR3 protein: CASSIRTVAGELFF
D gene: .; J gene: TRBJ2-5; V gene: TRBV5-1; clone size: .; CDR3 DNA: TGCGCCAGCAGCTTGGCACAGGGAAAGACCCAGTACTTC; CDR3 protein: CASSLAQGKTQYF
D gene: .; J gene: TRBJ1-2; V gene: TRBV7-2; clone size: few; CDR3 DNA: TGTGCCAGCAGCGCCACCAGGACTAACTATGGCTACACCTTC; CDR3 protein: CASSATRTNYGYTF
D gene: TRBD2; J gene: TRBJ2-7; V gene: TRBV7-6; clone size: .; CDR3 DNA: TGTGCCAGCAGCTTAAAAGTTGGGCTAGCGGGACTCTACGAGCAGTACTTC; CDR3 protein: CASSLKVGLAGLYEQYF
D gene: .; J gene: TRBJ2-7; V gene: TRBV27; clone size: .; CDR3 DNA: TGTGCCAGCCGATACAGGGCCAAGATGGACGAGCAGTACTTC; CDR3 protein: CASRYRAKMDEQYF
D gene: .; J gene: TRBJ2-1; V gene: TRBV27; clone size: once; CDR3 DNA: TGTGCCAGCAGTTTATCGGAGGGTTGGGCTGGGCAGTTCTTC; CDR3 protein: CASSLSEGWAGQFF
D gene: .; J gene: TRBJ2-5; V gene: TRBV5-4; clone size: .; CDR3 DNA: TGTGCCAGCAGCTTGGGTCTAGCGGAGACCCAGTACTTC; CDR3 protein: CASSLGLAETQYF
D gene: .; J gene: TRBJ1-1; V gene: TRBV19; clone size: .; CDR3 DNA: TGTGCCAGTAGTACGTTTCAGGAAGACACTGAAGCTTTCTTT; CDR3 protein: CASSTFQEDTEAFF
D gene: .; J gene: TRBJ1-4; V gene: TRBV2; clone size: .; CDR3 DNA: TGTGCCAGCAGCGAATCTGGGGCGGCGGGGGAAAAACTGTTTTTT; CDR3 protein: CASSESGAAGEKLFF
D gene: TRBD2; J gene: TRBJ2-7; V gene: TRBV19; clone size: .; CDR3 DNA: TGTGCCAGTAGCCTATATTCCGGAGCTAGCGGACCCTACGAGCAGTACTTC; CDR3 protein: CASSLYSGASGPYEQYF
D gene: .; J gene: TRBJ1-3; V gene: TRBV28; clone size: .; CDR3 DNA: TGTGCCAGCACCCTTCCGGGGTTTGGCGACACCATATATTTT; CDR3 protein: CASTLPGFGDTIYF
D gene: .; J gene: TRBJ2-6; V gene: TRBV7-9; clone size: .; CDR3 DNA: TGTGCCAGCAGCTTTGAGGGGGAAGGGACCCTCTCTGGGGCCAACGTCCTGACTTTC; CDR3 protein: CASSFEGEGTLSGANVLTF
D gene: TRBD2; J gene: TRBJ2-3; V gene: TRBV9; clone size: .; CDR3 DNA: TGTGCCAGCAGCAAGGGACTAGCGGCGAGCACAGATACGCAGTATTTT; CDR3 protein: CASSKGLAASTDTQYF
D gene: .; J gene: TRBJ2-1; V gene: TRBV27; clone size: few; CDR3 DNA: TGTGCCACCCAAGGGGCGGGAACTTACTCCTACAATGAGCAGTTCTTC; CDR3 protein: CATQGAGTYSYNEQFF
D gene: .; J gene: TRBJ2-3; V gene: TRBV15; clone size: once; CDR3 DNA: TGTGCCACCAGCAGAGATCTGACACGCCGCACAGATACGCAGTATTTT; CDR3 protein: CATSRDLTRRTDTQYF
D gene: .; J gene: TRBJ2-1; V gene: TRBV7-9; clone size: .; CDR3 DNA: TGTGCCAGCTATGACAGCCGCTCCTACAATGAGCAGTTCTTC; CDR3 protein: CASYDSRSYNEQFF
D gene: .; J gene: TRBJ2-7; V gene: TRBV5-1; clone size: .; CDR3 DNA: TGCGCCAGCAGCTTGGGAGGCTACGAGCAGTACTTC; CDR3 protein: CASSLGGYEQYF
D gene: TRBD1; J gene: TRBJ2-3; V gene: TRBV11-1; clone size: .; CDR3 DNA: TGTGCCAGCAGCACCGCTACAGGGGTGGAGGGCACAGATACGCAGTATTTT; CDR3 protein: CASSTATGVEGTDTQYF
D gene: .; J gene: TRBJ1-2; V gene: TRBV27; clone size: .; CDR3 DNA: TGTGCCAGCAGCTTGGGGGCTCCTAACTATGGCTACACCTTC; CDR3 protein: CASSLGAPNYGYTF
D gene: .; J gene: TRBJ2-4; V gene: TRBV5-5; clone size: .; CDR3 DNA: TGTGCCAGCCCAACTAGGCCAGGGAGGGCCAAAAACATTCAGTACTTC; CDR3 protein: CASPTRPGRAKNIQYF
D gene: TRBD2; J gene: TRBJ2-7; V gene: TRBV7-2; clone size: .; CDR3 DNA: TGTGCCAGCAGCTCCGGACTAGCGGGAGGCTTGTACGAGCAGTACTTC; CDR3 protein: CASSSGLAGGLYEQYF
D gene: .; J gene: TRBJ2-1; V gene: TRBV7-9; clone size: .; CDR3 DNA: TGTGCCAGCAGCTTAGGGCCCCCGAACGACAATGAGCAGTTCTTC; CDR3 protein: CASSLGPPNDNEQFF
D gene: .; J gene: TRBJ2-3; V gene: TRBV6-1; clone size: few; CDR3 DNA: TGTGCCAGCAGTGAAGAGAGATTTGCAGATACGCAGTATTTT; CDR3 protein: CASSEERFADTQYF
D gene: .; J gene: TRBJ2-5; V gene: TRBV4-2; clone size: .; CDR3 DNA: TGTGCCAGCAGCCAGGGACTCCTAGAGACCCAGTACTTC; CDR3 protein: CASSQGLLETQYF
D gene: TRBD2; J gene: TRBJ2-3; V gene: TRBV23-1; clone size: .; CDR3 DNA: TGCGCCAGCAGTCCTCGGACTAGCCGTGGCACAGATACGCAGTATTTT; CDR3 protein: CASSPRTSRGTDTQYF
D gene: .; J gene: TRBJ2-2; V gene: TRBV14; clone size: few; CDR3 DNA: TGTGCCAGCAGCCAAGTTCCCAGGGGCCCCTACCGGCCCGGGGAGCTGTTTTTT; CDR3 protein: CASSQVPRGPYRPGELFF
D gene: .; J gene: TRBJ1-5; V gene: TRBV5-6; clone size: .; CDR3 DNA: TGTGCCAGCAGCTTGGGGGGAGGTAGCAATCAGCCCCAGCATTTT; CDR3 protein: CASSLGGGSNQPQHF
D gene: TRBD1; J gene: TRBJ1-1; V gene: TRBV7-8; clone size: .; CDR3 DNA: TGTGCCAGCAGCCAAAGACAGGGTCGGGAAGCTTTCTTT; CDR3 protein: CASSQRQGREAFF
D gene: .; J gene: TRBJ2-3; V gene: TRBV20-1; clone size: once; CDR3 DNA: TGCAGTCGATTAGCCGCAGATACGCAGTATTTT; CDR3 protein: CSRLAADTQYF
D gene: .; J gene: TRBJ2-7; V gene: TRBV21-1; clone size: .; CDR3 DNA: TGTGCCAGCAGCAATGGCAGATCCTACGAGCAGTACTTC; CDR3 protein: CASSNGRSYEQYF
D gene: TRBD1; J gene: TRBJ1-2; V gene: TRBV6-1; clone size: .; CDR3 DNA: TGTGCCAGCAGTGAGCTGACAGGGCCCAACTATGGCTACACCTTC; CDR3 protein: CASSELTGPNYGYTF
D gene: TRBD2; J gene: TRBJ2-3; V gene: TRBV6-4; clone size: once; CDR3 DNA: TGTGCCAGCAGTGTTAGACTAGCGGGATTGGATACGCAGTATTTT; CDR3 protein: CASSVRLAGLDTQYF